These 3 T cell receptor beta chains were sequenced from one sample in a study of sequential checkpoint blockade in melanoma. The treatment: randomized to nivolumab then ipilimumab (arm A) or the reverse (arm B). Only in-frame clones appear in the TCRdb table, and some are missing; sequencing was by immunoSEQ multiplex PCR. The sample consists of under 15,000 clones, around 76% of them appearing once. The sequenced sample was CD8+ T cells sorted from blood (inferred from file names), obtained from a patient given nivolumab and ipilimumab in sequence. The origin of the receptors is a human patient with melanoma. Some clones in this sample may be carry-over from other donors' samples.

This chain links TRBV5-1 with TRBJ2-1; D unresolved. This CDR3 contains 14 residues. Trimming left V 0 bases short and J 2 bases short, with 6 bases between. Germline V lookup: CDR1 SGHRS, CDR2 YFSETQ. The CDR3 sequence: CASSLGLTYNEQFF. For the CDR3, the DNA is TGCGCCAGCAGCTTGGGGCTCACCTACAATGAGCAGTTCTTC.

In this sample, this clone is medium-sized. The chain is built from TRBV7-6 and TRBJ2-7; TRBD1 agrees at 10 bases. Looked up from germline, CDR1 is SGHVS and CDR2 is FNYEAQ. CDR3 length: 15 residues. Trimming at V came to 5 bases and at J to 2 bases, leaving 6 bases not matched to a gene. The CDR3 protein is CASSQDRGDAYEQYF. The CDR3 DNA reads TGTGCCAGCAGCCAGGACAGGGGGGACGCCTACGAGCAGTACTTC. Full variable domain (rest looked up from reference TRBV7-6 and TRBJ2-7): GAGVSQSPRYKVTKRGQDVALRCDPISGHVSLYWYRQALGQGPEFLTYFNYEAQQDKSGLPNDRFSAERPEGSISTLTIQRTEQRDSAMYRCASSQDRGDAYEQYFGPGTRLTVT.

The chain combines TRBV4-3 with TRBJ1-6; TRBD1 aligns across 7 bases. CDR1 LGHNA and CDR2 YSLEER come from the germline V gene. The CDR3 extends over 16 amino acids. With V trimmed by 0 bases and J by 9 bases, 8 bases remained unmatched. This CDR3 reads CASSQDRPGGSSPLHF. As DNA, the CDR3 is TGCGCCAGCAGCCAAGATCGGCCAGGGGGAAGTTCACCCCTCCACTTT.